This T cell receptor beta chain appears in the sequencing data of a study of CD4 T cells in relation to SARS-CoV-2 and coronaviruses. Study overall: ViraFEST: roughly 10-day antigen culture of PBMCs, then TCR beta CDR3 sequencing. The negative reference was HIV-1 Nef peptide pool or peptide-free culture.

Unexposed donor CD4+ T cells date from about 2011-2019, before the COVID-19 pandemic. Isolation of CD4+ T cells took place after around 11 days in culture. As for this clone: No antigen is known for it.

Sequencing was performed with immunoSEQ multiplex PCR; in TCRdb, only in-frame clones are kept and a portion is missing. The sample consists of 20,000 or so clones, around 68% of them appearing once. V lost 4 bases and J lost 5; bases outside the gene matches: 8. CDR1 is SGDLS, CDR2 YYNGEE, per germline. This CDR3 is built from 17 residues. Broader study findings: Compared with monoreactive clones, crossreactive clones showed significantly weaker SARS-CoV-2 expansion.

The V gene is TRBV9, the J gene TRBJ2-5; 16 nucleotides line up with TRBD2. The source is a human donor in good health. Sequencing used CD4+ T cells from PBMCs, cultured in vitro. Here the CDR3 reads CASSSPGLAGGGETQYF. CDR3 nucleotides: TGTGCCAGCAGCTCCCCGGGACTAGCGGGGGGGGGCGAGACCCAGTACTTC.